This entry lists 21 T cell receptor beta chains sequenced from one sample in a study of cytomegalovirus exposure and HLA in healthy donors. The PCR used 60 Vbeta and 13 Jbeta primers. Data came from immunoSEQ multiplex PCR; TCRdb stores just in-frame clones and leaves some out. Among 100,000 or so clones listed, about 13% were seen once. The sequenced sample was PBMCs. Receptors were obtained from a man between 35 and 55 years old in good health and CMV-seropositive.

This clone was picked up a small number of times. CDR3 sequence reads: CASSYSQGVSEAFF. The DNA of the CDR3 is TGTGCCAGCAGTTACTCACAGGGAGTGAGTGAAGCTTTCTTT. This chain joins TRBV6-5 and TRBJ1-1; weak D call: TRBD1 (6 bases). The CDR3 sequence is 14 residues long. The germline gives CDR1 MNHEY, CDR2 SVGAGI. With 0 bases removed from V and 7 bases from J, the gap between germline ends came to 12 bases.

This clone was seen more than once but under ten times. The genes are TRBV19 and TRBJ1-5; TRBD1 matches at 7 bases. J lost 3 bases, V lost 6 bases, and 8 bases had no gene match. Germline V gene lookup returns CDR1 LNHDA and CDR2 SQIVND (reference sequence). The CDR3 runs 15 residues. DNA for the CDR3: TGTGCCAGTAGCCCCAGGGGGATTAACAATCAGCCCCAGCATTTT. It encodes CASSPRGINNQPQHF.

The rearrangement links TRBV7-3 to TRBJ2-2; possibly TRBD1 for D (6 bases). The V and J ends lost 0 bases and 7 bases respectively, with 9 bases between them. CDR1 and CDR2 (germline): SGHTA, FQGTGA. CDR3 length: 14 amino acids. CDR3 in amino acids: CASSLTPGDGELFF. DNA of the CDR3: TGTGCCAGCAGCTTAACGCCAGGGGACGGGGAGCTGTTTTTT.

The rearrangement uses TRBV18 and TRBJ2-1; D is unclear. Per the germline V gene, CDR1 is KGHSH and CDR2 is LQKENI. With 4 bases removed from V and 7 bases from J, the gap between germline ends came to 5 bases. The CDR3 loop spans 11 amino acids. The CDR3 DNA sequence: TGTGCCAGCTCACTATCTAATGAGCAGTTCTTC. Protein product: CASSLSNEQFF. Together with reference TRBV18 and TRBJ2-1, the CDR3 gives the full variable domain: NAGVMQNPRHLVRRRGQEARLRCSPMKGHSHVYWYRQLPEEGLKFMVYLQKENIIDESGMPKERFSAEFPKEGPSILRIQQVVRGDSAAYFCASSLSNEQFFGPGTRLTVL.

V usage is TRBV10-2 and J usage is TRBJ2-7; D remains ambiguous. Germline V gene lookup returns CDR1 WSHSY and CDR2 SAAADI. The CDR3 covers 13 residues. With 4 bases removed from V and 4 bases from J, the gap between germline ends came to 11 bases. The CDR3 region is CASSVLGLYEQYF. DNA of the CDR3: TGCGCCAGCAGTGTCCTAGGCCTTTACGAGCAGTACTTC.

In this sample, this clone turned up a few times. The chain combines TRBV7-6 with TRBJ2-2; a possible D gene is TRBD2 (5 bases). V was clipped by 5 bases and J by 4 bases, with 17 bases between them. The CDR3 has 16 residues. CDR1 SGHVS and CDR2 FNYEAQ come from the germline V gene. CDR3 coding DNA: TGTGCCAGCAGCCCCCTTTCCGGCCGGGGCACCGGGGAGCTGTTTTTT. It encodes CASSPLSGRGTGELFF.

The J gene is TRBJ2-2, the V gene TRBV7-7, with D perhaps matching TRBD2 (6 bases). CDR1 SSHAT and CDR2 FNYEAQ come from the germline V gene (reference sequence). Deletions cut 5 bases from V and 3 bases from J, with 19 bases between. The CDR3 runs 17 residues. The CDR3 reads CASSQEGLSGHTGELFF. Written as DNA, the CDR3 is TGTGCCAGCAGCCAGGAGGGCCTCTCCGGACACACCGGGGAGCTGTTTTTT. Complete variable domain (other parts from reference TRBV7-7 and TRBJ2-2): GAGVSQSPRYKVTKRGQDVTLRCDPISSHATLYWYQQALGQGPEFLTYFNYEAQPDKSGLPSDRFSAERPEGSISTLTIQRTEQRDSAMYRCASSQEGLSGHTGELFFGEGSRLTVL.

This chain links TRBV19 with TRBJ1-2; a possible D gene is TRBD1 (6 bases). Germline CDR1 is LNHDA and CDR2 is SQIVND (reference sequence). The V end lost 10 bases, the J end lost 0 bases, and 12 bases lay between the germline ends. The CDR3 is made up of 13 amino acids. CDR3 sequence (DNA): TGTGCCACCCGGGACACAACTAACTATGGCTACACCTTC. This codes for CATRDTTNYGYTF.

Turning to this clone: Other DNA sequences within the sample encode an identical CDR3. This chain links TRBV30 with TRBJ1-5; D unresolved. In germline, CDR1 is GTSNPN, CDR2 SVGIG (reference sequence). The CDR3 contains 13 residues. Trimming took off 0 bases at V and 4 bases at J, with 7 bases between the two ends. Here the CDR3 reads CAWSVRDNQPQHF. The CDR3 DNA reads as TGTGCCTGGAGTGTACGAGATAATCAGCCCCAGCATTTT.

The rearrangement uses TRBV6-1 and TRBJ2-7; the D gene is possibly TRBD1 (5 bases). Trimming took off 3 bases at V and 3 bases at J, with 18 bases between the two ends. The CDR3 totals 16 residues. The germline gives CDR1 MNHNS, CDR2 SASEGT. Here the CDR3 DNA reads TGTGCCAGCAGTGAGATGCTCAGGCCAGGGAACTACGAGCAGTACTTC. This sequence encodes CASSEMLRPGNYEQYF.

This clone was seen more than once but under ten times. The chain is built from TRBV19 and TRBJ2-5, with 7 bases aligning to TRBD2. This CDR3 has 13 residues. From germline, CDR1 is LNHDA and CDR2 SQIVND (reference sequence). V trimming: 10 bases; J trimming: 4 bases; junction bases outside the gene matches: 9. This CDR3 reads CATAPREGETQYF. The CDR3 DNA is TGTGCCACCGCCCCCAGGGAGGGAGAGACCCAGTACTTC.

This clone appeared a few times. This chain joins TRBV19 and TRBJ2-3; the D is unclear. Germline CDR1 and CDR2: LNHDA and SQIVND (reference sequence). CDR3 length equals 14 residues. Trimming stripped 3 bases from V and 4 bases from J, with 11 bases between. Written as DNA, the CDR3 is TGTGCCAGTAGTATGTTTAGAGATGCAGATACGCAGTATTTT. Its translation: CASSMFRDADTQYF.

The sample holds a few counts of this clone. This sequence joins TRBV19 and TRBJ2-1, with D perhaps TRBD1 (6 bases). V dropped 6 bases and J dropped 5 bases, with 17 bases sitting between them. The CDR3 has 15 amino acids. CDR1 and CDR2 from the germline V gene are LNHDA and SQIVND (reference sequence). CDR3 in DNA: TGTGCCAGTAGAAAGGCGGCAGGGGTAAACAATGAGCAGTTCTTC. Residues: CASRKAAGVNNEQFF. The variable domain in full, with the rest retrieved from reference TRBV19 and TRBJ2-1, is DGGITQSPKYLFRKEGQNVTLSCEQNLNHDAMYWYRQDPGQGLRLIYYSQIVNDFQKGDIAEGYSVSREKKESFPLTVTSAQKNPTAFYLCASRKAAGVNNEQFFGPGTRLTVL.

This clone was detected only a few times. The genes are TRBV19 and TRBJ1-5; D is ambiguous. The CDR3 is 15 residues long. Germline V gives CDR1 LNHDA, CDR2 SQIVND (reference sequence). With 3 bases removed from V and 4 bases from J, the gap between germline ends came to 13 bases. The CDR3 protein is CASSIPPGSNQPQHF. Here the CDR3 DNA reads TGTGCCAGTAGTATCCCTCCCGGGTCAAATCAGCCCCAGCATTTT.

This chain connects TRBV2 to TRBJ2-3; no definite D call. The germline CDR1 and CDR2 sequences are SNHLY and FYNNEI. There are 13 residues in the CDR3. V dropped 4 bases and J dropped 1 base, with 6 bases sitting between them. CDR3 loop: CASSGSGTDTQYF. In DNA form, the CDR3 reads TGTGCCAGCAGTGGGTCGGGCACAGATACGCAGTATTTT.

This clone was recorded a few times. The chain combines TRBV6-1 with TRBJ1-5, with TRBD1 as a possible D gene (5 bases). Germline V gives CDR1 MNHNS, CDR2 SASEGT. This CDR3 comprises 16 residues. Deletions cut 0 bases from V and 7 bases from J, with 16 bases between. CDR3 residues: CASSEALGAGRQPQHF. As DNA, the CDR3 is TGTGCCAGCAGTGAAGCGTTAGGGGCAGGGCGACAGCCCCAGCATTTT.

This clone was recorded a few times. The V gene is TRBV11-2, the J gene TRBJ2-3; 7 nucleotides line up with TRBD2. The CDR3 contains 16 residues. CDR1 is SGHAT and CDR2 is FQNNGV in the germline V gene. V lost 5 bases, J lost 3 bases, and 11 bases stayed unmatched. Here the CDR3 DNA reads TGTGCCAGCAGCAAAGGAGTCGCGGGAGCGACAGATACGCAGTATTTT. Its protein is CASSKGVAGATDTQYF.

The chain links TRBV7-8 to TRBJ1-1, with TRBD1 matching 10 bases. CDR1 and CDR2 (germline): SGHVS, FQNEAQ. V lost 3 bases, J lost 5 bases, and 6 bases stayed unmatched. The CDR3 is 15 amino acids. CDR3 DNA: TGTGCCAGCAGCTTCGTCGACAGGGGGCAGACTGAAGCTTTCTTT. It is translated as CASSFVDRGQTEAFF.

This clone was picked up a small number of times. The rearrangement uses TRBV19 and TRBJ1-5, with a weak D call TRBD1 (5 bases). The germline V and J ends were trimmed by 3 bases and 0 bases, with 9 bases remaining between them. This CDR3 is built from 15 residues. Germline V gives CDR1 LNHDA, CDR2 SQIVND (reference sequence). As DNA, the CDR3 is TGTGCCAGTAGTATCCGGGGGGTTAGCAATCAGCCCCAGCATTTT. Protein: CASSIRGVSNQPQHF.

The V call is TRBV9, the J call TRBJ2-1, with 7 nucleotides matching TRBD2. V was clipped by 2 bases and J by 5 bases; unmatched bases: 10. The CDR3 loop spans 16 amino acids. Germline V gives CDR1 SGDLS, CDR2 YYNGEE. CDR3 nucleotides: TGTGCCAGCAGCGTGGCCGGGACTACCTATCACAATGAGCAGTTCTTC. Amino acid sequence: CASSVAGTTYHNEQFF.

V usage is TRBV30 and J usage is TRBJ2-4; the D gene is possibly TRBD2 (5 bases). The CDR3 loop spans 13 amino acids. Germline loops: CDR1 GTSNPN, CDR2 SVGIG (reference sequence). The CDR3: CALGVEGKNIQYF. CDR3 bases: TGTGCTCTCGGGGTCGAGGGCAAAAACATTCAGTACTTC.